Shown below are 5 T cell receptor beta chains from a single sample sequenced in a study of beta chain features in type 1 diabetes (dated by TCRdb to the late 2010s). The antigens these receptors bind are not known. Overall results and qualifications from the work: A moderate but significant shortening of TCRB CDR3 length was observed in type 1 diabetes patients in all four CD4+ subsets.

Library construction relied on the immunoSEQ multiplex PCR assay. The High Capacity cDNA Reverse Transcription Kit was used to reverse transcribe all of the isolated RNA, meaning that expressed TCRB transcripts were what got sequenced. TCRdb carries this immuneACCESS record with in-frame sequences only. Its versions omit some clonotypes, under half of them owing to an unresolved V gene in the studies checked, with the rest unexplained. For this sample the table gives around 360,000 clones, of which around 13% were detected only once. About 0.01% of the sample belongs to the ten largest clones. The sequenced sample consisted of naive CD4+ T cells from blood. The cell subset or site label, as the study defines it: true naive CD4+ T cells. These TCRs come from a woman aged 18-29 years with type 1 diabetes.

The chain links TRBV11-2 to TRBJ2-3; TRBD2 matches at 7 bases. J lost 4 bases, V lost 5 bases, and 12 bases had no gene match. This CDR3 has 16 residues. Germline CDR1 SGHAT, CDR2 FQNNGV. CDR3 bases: TGTGCCAGCAGCCGGACGGCGGGAGCCCCCCCAGATACGCAGTATTTT. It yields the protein CASSRTAGAPPDTQYF.

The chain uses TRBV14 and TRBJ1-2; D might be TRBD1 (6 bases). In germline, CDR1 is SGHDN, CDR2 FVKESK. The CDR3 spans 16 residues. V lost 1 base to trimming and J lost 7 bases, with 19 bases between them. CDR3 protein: CASSQGLGARRGGYTF. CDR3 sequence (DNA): TGTGCCAGCAGCCAAGGATTGGGGGCTCGCCGAGGTGGCTACACCTTC.

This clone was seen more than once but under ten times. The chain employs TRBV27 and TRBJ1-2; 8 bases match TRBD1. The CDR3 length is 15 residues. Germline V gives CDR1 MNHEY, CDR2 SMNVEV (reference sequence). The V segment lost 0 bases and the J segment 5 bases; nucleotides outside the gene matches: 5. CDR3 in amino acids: CASSLSARTGYGYTF. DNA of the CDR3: TGTGCCAGCAGTTTATCGGCCCGGACAGGGTATGGCTACACCTTC.

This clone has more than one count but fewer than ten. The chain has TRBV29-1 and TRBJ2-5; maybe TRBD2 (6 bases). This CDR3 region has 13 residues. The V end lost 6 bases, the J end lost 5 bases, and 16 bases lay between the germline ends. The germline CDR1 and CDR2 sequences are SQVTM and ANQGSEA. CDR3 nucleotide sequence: TGCAGCGTGAGAGTTGCGGGGACGGAGACCCAGTACTTC. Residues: CSVRVAGTETQYF.

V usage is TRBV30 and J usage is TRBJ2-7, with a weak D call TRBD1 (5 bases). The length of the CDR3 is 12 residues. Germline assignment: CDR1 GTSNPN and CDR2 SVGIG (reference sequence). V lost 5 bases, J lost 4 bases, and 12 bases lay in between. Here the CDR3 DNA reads TGTGCCTGGGGGGCAGGGCTATACGAGCAGTACTTC. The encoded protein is CAWGAGLYEQYF.